The subject of this entry is one T cell receptor beta chain. This clone was counted once. Its antigen is currently not known. Per-base quality was not reported, and no clone a single base away is much larger than it. The data stem from a study of blood T cell repertoires in COVID-19 (dated by TCRdb to the early 2020s). About the study as a whole: Collaborator samples came from the United States, Italy and Spain and covered acute and convalescent phases of COVID-19. The material from the prospective study consisted of cDNA or gDNA derived from T cells, B-cell-depleted T cells, or PBMCs. The dataset comprised deeply sampled blood TCRbeta repertoires from subjects exposed to, actively infected with, or recovered from COVID-19. The repertoires were released in a freely available public database meant as a resource for research on the immune response to SARS-CoV-2. The samples were drawn from the first 160 participants of the ongoing ImmuneRACE study and from 1,200 or so subjects provided by 6 global collaborators. Nearly every sample came with metadata listing a de-identified subject ID, COVID-19 status, age in years and sex. Where available, HLA class I and class II types were obtained from metadata supplied by the sample provider rather than from assay-based typing. Findings and caveats that apply to the study as a whole: Clinical and demographic metadata were provided uncurated, with the amount varying by source and participant.

Each collaborating institution followed its own protocols to collect whole blood in K2EDTA tubes. For TCRbeta analysis, collaborator samples were shipped as frozen whole blood, as isolated PBMCs, or as DNA extracted from either sample type. Ends trimmed: V by 4 bases, J by 0 bases; bases unmatched to a gene: 0. The CDR1 and CDR2 encoded by the germline V gene are KGHDR and SFDVKD. Including the terminal cysteine and phenylalanine, the CDR3 comprises 16 residues. Only the CDR3 DNA is retained, 48 bases long and in frame from the first base. The immunoSEQ Assay, a bias-controlled multiplex PCR, was used to amplify TCRbeta CDR3 regions from genomic DNA. Concerning the study's data processing: Nucleated cell counts per sample were estimated from amplification of reference gene primers within the assay. To quantify the absolute abundance of each unique TCRbeta CDR3 rearrangement, sequence reads were collapsed and filtered. For each sample, productive Simpson clonality was calculated as the square root of Simpson's diversity index across productive rearrangements. Held by TCRdb, this immuneACCESS table contains in-frame sequences only and omits some clones. Under half of the omission traces to an unresolved V gene where checked; the cause of the rest is unknown. The DNA gave D and trimming, while V, J and clone size come from that table. This sample lists 20,000 to 30,000 clones; approximately 87% were detected once. The ten biggest clones cover approximately 7.6% of the sample.

This clonotype originated in a human donor in a cohort sampled during active COVID-19. The source material was peripheral blood. The rearrangement joined TRBV24-1 to TRBJ2-1; 12 bases in the middle match TRBD2. The nucleotides read TGTGCCACCAGTGAGACTAGCGGGAGCTCCTACAATGAGCAGTTCTTC. This sequence encodes CATSETSGSSYNEQFF.